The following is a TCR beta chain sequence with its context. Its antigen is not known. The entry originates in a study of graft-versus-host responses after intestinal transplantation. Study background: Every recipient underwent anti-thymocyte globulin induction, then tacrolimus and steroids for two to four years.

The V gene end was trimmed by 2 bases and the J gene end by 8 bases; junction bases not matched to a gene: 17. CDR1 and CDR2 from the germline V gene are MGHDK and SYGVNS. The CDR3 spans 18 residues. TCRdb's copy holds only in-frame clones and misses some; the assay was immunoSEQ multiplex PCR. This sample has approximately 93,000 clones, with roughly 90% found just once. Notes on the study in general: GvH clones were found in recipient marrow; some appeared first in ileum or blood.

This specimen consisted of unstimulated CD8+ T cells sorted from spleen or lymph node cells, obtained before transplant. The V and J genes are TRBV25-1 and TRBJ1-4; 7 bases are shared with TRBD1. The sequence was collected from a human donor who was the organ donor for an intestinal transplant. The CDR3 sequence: CASSELRDSPESGEKLFF. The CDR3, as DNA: TGTGCCAGCAGTGAACTCCGGGACAGCCCGGAGAGTGGGGAAAAACTGTTTTTT.